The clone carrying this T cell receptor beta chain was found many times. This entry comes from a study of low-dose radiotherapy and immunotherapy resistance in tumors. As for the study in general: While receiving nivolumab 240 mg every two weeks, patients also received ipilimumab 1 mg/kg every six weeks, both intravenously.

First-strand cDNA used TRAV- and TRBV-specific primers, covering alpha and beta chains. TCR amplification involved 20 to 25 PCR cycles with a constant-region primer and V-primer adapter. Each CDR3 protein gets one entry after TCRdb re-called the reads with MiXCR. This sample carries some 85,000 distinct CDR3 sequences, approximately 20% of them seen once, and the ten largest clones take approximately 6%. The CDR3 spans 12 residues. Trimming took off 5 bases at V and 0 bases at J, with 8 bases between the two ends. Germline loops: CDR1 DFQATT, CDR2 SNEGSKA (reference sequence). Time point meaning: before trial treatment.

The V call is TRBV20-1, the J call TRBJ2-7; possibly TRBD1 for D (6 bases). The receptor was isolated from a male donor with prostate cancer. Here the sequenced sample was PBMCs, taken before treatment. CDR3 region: CSAFRGSYEQYF. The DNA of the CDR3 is TGCAGTGCTTTCAGGGGCTCCTACGAGCAGTACTTC.